This T cell receptor beta chain is from a study of blood T cell repertoires in COVID-19. Study overall: T cells, B-cell-depleted T cells, or PBMCs provided the cDNA or gDNA that served as material.

The V gene end was trimmed by 5 bases and the J gene end by 7 bases; junction bases not matched to a gene: 7. Germline loops: CDR1 SEHNR, CDR2 FQNEAQ (reference sequence). The CDR3 length is 14 residues. Libraries were prepared by immunoSEQ multiplex PCR; TCRdb keeps only in-frame clonotypes and omits some of them. The repertoire holds 150,000 to 200,000 clones, nearly 90% seen once, with approximately 21% in the top ten. The chain uses TRBV7-9 and TRBJ2-1; 8 bases fit TRBD1. The TCR sequence derives from a man aged 55 to 70 with active or convalescent COVID-19. The specimen sequenced was peripheral blood. The CDR3 nucleotides are TGTGCCAGCAGCCGCAGGGGGCAAGTGAATGAGCAGTTCTTC. It is translated as CASSRRGQVNEQFF.